What follows is one T cell receptor (beta chain) and its context. Antigen: not known. Investigators pulled total RNA out of whole blood and did not sort T cells. This record comes from a study of monozygotic twins with inflammatory bowel disease. Study results and limitations: Different subtypes (of T cells) could not be told apart from one another. IBD patients carried less diverse TCRbeta repertoires (inverse Simpson) than healthy co-twins.

Each of the TCR libraries took approximately 3.5 ug of total RNA. TCRdb reanalyzed the 5' RACE reads, giving one entry per CDR3 protein sequence and no DNA. The sample has about 160,000 distinct CDR3 sequences, and its top ten clones hold 2.8%. CDR1 is LGHNA, CDR2 YSLEER, per germline. The CDR3 sequence is 16 residues long. This TCR derives from a human donor with ulcerative colitis or Crohn's disease, or a healthy co-twin of an affected twin (not recorded which). V is TRBV4-3 and J is TRBJ2-3; the TCRdb call, TRBD1, lacks DNA for checking. The specimen was blood. The chain's CDR3 is CASSPELGRGTDTQYF.